Each of the 21 T cell receptor beta chains below was sequenced from the same sample in a study of early T cells in non-severe SARS-CoV-2 infection. One entry per CDR3 protein, called by TCRdb with MiXCR from the 5' RACE reads. The repertoire holds fewer than 65,000 distinct CDR3 sequences, with approximately 8.5% as singletons. The sample comprised whole blood. These receptors were collected from an adult who was a healthcare worker with PCR-confirmed SARS-CoV-2 infection or an uninfected control (not recorded which).

Many counts were recorded for this clonotype. The chain is built from TRBV15 and TRBJ1-5; 7 positions agree with TRBD1. Germline CDR1 LNHNV, CDR2 YYDKDF (reference sequence). The CDR3 length is 15 residues. V shed 0 bases, J shed 3 bases, and the junction held 2 bases outside the gene matches. The CDR3 protein is CATSREDRYNQPQHF. The DNA for the CDR3 is TGTGCCACCAGCAGAGAGGACAGGTACAATCAGCCCCAGCATTTT.

V and J are TRBV11-1 and TRBJ2-7; 9 bases fit TRBD2. The germline V gene encodes CDR1 SGHAT and CDR2 FQDESV (reference sequence). There are 14 residues in the CDR3. V was clipped by 2 bases and J by 6 bases; unmatched bases: 5. The CDR3 DNA is TGTGCCAGCAGCTTAAGGCTAGCGGGAACCGAGCAGTACTTC. It codes for CASSLRLAGTEQYF.

The chain joins TRBV12-5 to TRBJ2-2, with D possibly matching TRBD2 (7 bases). Germline CDR1 reads LGHNT; CDR2 reads FRNRAP. V was shortened by 6 bases and J by 2 bases, with 16 bases between the two germline ends. This CDR3 has 16 amino acids. CDR3 sequence reads: CASGKAGTLNTGELFF. In nucleotides, the CDR3 is TGTGCTAGTGGAAAAGCGGGGACACTAAACACCGGGGAGCTGTTTTTT.

This clonotype was counted at least ten times. The rearrangement joins TRBV3-1 to TRBJ2-3; no clear D. CDR1 is LGHDT, CDR2 YNNKEL, per germline (reference sequence). Trimming took 1 base from V and 1 from J, leaving 0 bases between them. The CDR3 is 12 residues long. The CDR3 region has the DNA TGTGCCAGCAGCCAAGGCACAGATACGCAGTATTTT. Amino acid sequence: CASSQGTDTQYF.

This clonotype was counted a few times. The chain carries TRBV12-3 or TRBV12-4 and TRBJ1-1, with a possible D match to TRBD1 (6 bases). The V end lost 2 bases, the J end lost 6 bases, and 13 bases lay between the germline ends. This CDR3 comprises 14 residues. The CDR3 reads CASSLKGGFSEAFF. CDR3 coding DNA: TGTGCCAGCAGTTTAAAGGGGGGATTCTCTGAAGCTTTCTTT.

The rearrangement joins TRBV5-5 to TRBJ1-1, with 7 bases lining up with TRBD1. The V segment lost 3 bases and the J segment 2 bases; nucleotides outside the gene matches: 13. This CDR3 has 17 amino acids. Germline V gene lookup returns CDR1 SGHKS and CDR2 YYEKEE (reference sequence). CDR3 sequence reads: CASSSKRGRVVNTEAFF. The DNA for the CDR3 is TGTGCCAGCAGCTCTAAAAGGGGGCGCGTAGTTAACACTGAAGCTTTCTTT.

The genes are TRBV11-2 and TRBJ2-7; 8 bases are a match to TRBD1. V dropped 4 bases and J dropped 3; count of bases not matched to a gene: 8. The CDR3 totals 15 residues. Germline V gene lookup returns CDR1 SGHAT and CDR2 FQNNGV. The CDR3 bases are TGTGCCAGCAGCTACCAAACAGGGGGGCACTACGAGCAGTACTTC. Its translation: CASSYQTGGHYEQYF.

This clonotype was detected ten times or more. The chain uses TRBV29-1 and TRBJ1-2; 10 nucleotides match TRBD1. This CDR3 has 14 amino acids. V shed 4 bases, J shed 5 bases, and the junction held 7 bases outside the gene matches. Germline lookup yields CDR1 SQVTM and CDR2 ANQGSEA. This CDR3 reads CSVVGTGDEYGYTF. CDR3 in DNA: TGCAGCGTTGTCGGGACAGGGGACGAATATGGCTACACCTTC.

This clonotype has more than one count but fewer than ten. DNA of the CDR3: TGTGCCAGCAGTCCCTCAACGGAGACCCAGTACTTC. Translation: CASSPSTETQYF. The genes are TRBV6-2 or TRBV6-3 and TRBJ2-5, with no clear D. The CDR3 length is 12 residues. In germline, CDR1 is MNHEY, CDR2 SVGEGT. Trimming left V 5 bases short and J 5 bases short, with 9 bases between.

This clonotype showed up many times. V gene TRBV12-3 or TRBV12-4 combines with J gene TRBJ2-7; 12 nucleotides match TRBD1. V shed 5 bases, J shed 7 bases, and the junction held 6 bases outside the gene matches. This CDR3 comprises 14 residues. The CDR3 DNA reads TGTGCCAGCAGTGAAACGGGACAGGGGGCGGAGCAGTACTTC. Translation gives CASSETGQGAEQYF.

This clonotype was recorded at least ten times. The CDR3 DNA reads TGTGCCAGTGCCAGAGCGGGCGGGGCCAACGTCCTGACTTTC. Residues: CASARAGGANVLTF. This sequence joins TRBV28 and TRBJ2-6, with D perhaps TRBD2 (6 bases). The CDR3 consists of 14 residues. From germline, CDR1 is MDHEN and CDR2 SYDVKM. With 9 bases removed from V and 4 bases from J, the gap between germline ends came to 13 bases.

The table lists this clonotype with a few counts. The chain combines TRBV15 with TRBJ2-7; TRBD2 is a possible D gene (6 bases). Trimming removed 3 bases at V and 2 bases at J, with 17 bases between. Germline-derived CDR1 and CDR2 are LNHNV and YYDKDF (reference sequence). This CDR3 region has 16 residues. CDR3 coding DNA: TGTGCCACCAGCAGCAACTGGGGGGAGACAACCTACGAGCAGTACTTC. Translated, it gives CATSSNWGETTYEQYF. Full variable domain (outside the CDR3, taken from reference TRBV15 and TRBJ2-7): DAMVIQNPRYQVTQFGKPVTLSCSQTLNHNVMYWYQQKSSQAPKLLFHYYDKDFNNEADTPDNFQSRRPNTSFCFLDIRSPGLGDTAMYLCATSSNWGETTYEQYFGPGTRLTVT.

The V call is TRBV7-9, the J call TRBJ2-5; tentative D call: TRBD1 (5 bases). The CDR3 has 15 residues. The germline CDR1 and CDR2 sequences are SEHNR and FQNEAQ (reference sequence). The V end lost 1 base, the J end lost 2 bases, and 11 bases lay between the germline ends. CDR3: CASSLDGQIQETQYF. The CDR3, as DNA: TGTGCCAGCAGCTTAGATGGACAAATACAAGAGACCCAGTACTTC.

J is TRBJ1-1 and V is TRBV18; D possibly corresponds to TRBD1 (5 bases). Deletions cut 1 base from V and 3 bases from J, with 6 bases between. Germline CDR1 and CDR2: KGHSH and LQKENI. This CDR3 is 13 amino acids long. CDR3 amino acids: CASSPRDDTEAFF. The DNA for the CDR3 is TGTGCCAGCTCACCACGGGACGACACTGAAGCTTTCTTT.

This clonotype was picked up many times. The V gene is TRBV5-1, the J gene TRBJ2-3, with D possibly matching TRBD2 (6 bases). The CDR3 spans 14 residues. Trimming removed 4 bases at V and 0 bases at J, with 9 bases between. Germline CDR1 and CDR2: SGHRS and YFSETQ. CDR3 sequence reads: CASSRDSSTDTQYF. CDR3 nucleotides: TGCGCCAGCAGCCGGGACTCCAGCACAGATACGCAGTATTTT.

Many counts were recorded for this clonotype. The genes are TRBV6-2 or TRBV6-3 and TRBJ2-7; D call uncertain. The CDR3 totals 16 residues. Germline values: CDR1 MNHEY, CDR2 SVGEGT. The V gene lost 10 bases and the J gene lost 2 bases, with 24 bases spanning the gap. The CDR3 protein is CATTQVVRAGAYEQYF. The CDR3 region has the DNA TGTGCCACCACGCAGGTGGTTCGGGCAGGAGCCTACGAGCAGTACTTC.

This clonotype was observed at least ten times. The chain combines TRBV28 with TRBJ2-2; no firm D call. CDR3 length equals 16 residues. V lost 1 base to trimming and J lost 0 bases, with 9 bases between them. CDR1 is MDHEN and CDR2 is SYDVKM in the germline V gene. The CDR3 region is CASSLFLEANTGELFF. The DNA for the CDR3 is TGTGCCAGCAGTTTATTCCTCGAGGCGAACACCGGGGAGCTGTTTTTT. The full variable domain, with the rest looked up from reference TRBV28 and TRBJ2-2, is DVKVTQSSRYLVKRTGEKVFLECVQDMDHENMFWYRQDPGLGLRLIYFSYDVKMKEKGDIPEGYSVSREKKERFSLILESASTNQTSMYLCASSLFLEANTGELFFGEGSRLTVL.

This clonotype was recorded at least ten times. The chain uses TRBV9 and TRBJ2-3; D uncertain. The V end was cut by 3 bases, the J end by 2 bases, with 7 bases between. This CDR3 has 13 residues. The germline gives CDR1 SGDLS, CDR2 YYNGEE. The CDR3 nucleotides read TGTGCCAGCAGCGAAGGTCTCACAGATACGCAGTATTTT. Translation gives CASSEGLTDTQYF.

The V call is TRBV5-1, the J call TRBJ1-4, with D possibly being TRBD1 (5 bases). The germline V gene has CDR1 SGHRS and CDR2 YFSETQ. The CDR3 is 14 amino acids. The V and J ends lost 5 bases and 8 bases respectively, with 16 bases between them. The CDR3 sequence is CASRLSGTGEKLFF. The DNA of the CDR3 is TGCGCCAGCAGATTATCCGGGACCGGGGAAAAACTGTTTTTT.

This sequence joins TRBV24-1 and TRBJ2-7; the D gene is possibly TRBD1 (6 bases). Germline lookup yields CDR1 KGHDR and CDR2 SFDVKD. The CDR3 extends over 13 amino acids. Trimming shortened V by 7 bases and J by 1 base, and 10 bases separated the two germline ends. CDR3 DNA sequence: TGTGCCACCAGCGGCAGGGGATCCTACGAGCAGTACTTC. Residues: CATSGRGSYEQYF.

This chain joins TRBV27 and TRBJ1-1, with D possibly matching TRBD1 (5 bases). This CDR3 has 15 amino acids. Trimming left V 3 bases short and J 5 bases short, with 16 bases between. The germline V gene has CDR1 MNHEY and CDR2 SMNVEV (reference sequence). The CDR3 loop reads CASSFGAGGGTEAFF. In DNA form, the CDR3 reads TGTGCCAGCAGTTTCGGAGCGGGGGGTGGGACTGAAGCTTTCTTT.